This entry lists 15 T cell receptor beta chains sequenced from one sample in a study of T cell responses to AZD1222 COVID-19 vaccine. The protocol was immunoSEQ multiplex PCR, while the TCRdb copy is restricted to in-frame clones and leaves out a portion. This sample has some 150,000 clones, with 85% found just once. The specimen comprised peripheral blood, sampled 28 days after the second dose of the MenACWY control vaccine. All receptors come from an adult who received the MenACWY meningococcal vaccine as a control.

The chain is built from TRBV5-1 and TRBJ1-6; 7 nucleotides match TRBD1. Germline-derived CDR1 and CDR2 are SGHRS and YFSETQ. V dropped 6 bases and J dropped 2; count of bases not matched to a gene: 5. The CDR3 totals 15 residues. The CDR3: CASKVGTAYNSPLHF. CDR3 DNA: TGCGCCAGCAAGGTCGGGACAGCCTATAATTCACCCCTCCACTTT.

The chain links TRBV6-5 to TRBJ1-2; 9 positions match TRBD1. V lost 7 bases to trimming and J lost 4 bases; unmatched junction nucleotides: 7. Germline assignment: CDR1 MNHEY and CDR2 SVGAGI. The CDR3 sequence is 14 residues long. The CDR3, as DNA: TGTGCCAGCAAGAACAGGGGGCAGGGCTATGGCTACACCTTC. The encoded protein is CASKNRGQGYGYTF.

This clone has a single count. The rearrangement uses TRBV10-3 and TRBJ2-1; D is unresolved. V was trimmed by 3 bases and J by 0 bases, leaving 9 bases between them. The germline V gene has CDR1 ENHRY and CDR2 SYGVKD. This CDR3 is built from 15 residues. The DNA of the CDR3 is TGTGCCATCAGTGAAAAACAGAGCTCCTACAATGAGCAGTTCTTC. It translates to CAISEKQSSYNEQFF.

The CDR3 is CASSLGQRVNTEAFF. The CDR3 region has the DNA TGTGCCAGCAGCTTAGGGCAAAGAGTCAACACTGAAGCTTTCTTT. The gene calls are TRBV7-6 and TRBJ1-1; D gene ambiguous. V lost 1 base and J 2 bases, leaving 11 bases between the germline ends. This CDR3 spans 15 amino acids. Germline V gives CDR1 SGHVS, CDR2 FNYEAQ.

V gene TRBV29-1 combines with J gene TRBJ2-1; 7 nucleotides line up with TRBD1. The CDR3 has 10 residues. The J segment lost 12 bases and the V segment lost 7 bases, leaving 6 bases of the junction unmatched. The germline V gene has CDR1 SQVTM and CDR2 ANQGSEA. The CDR3: CSARQGAQFF. The CDR3 DNA reads TGCAGCGCTCGACAGGGAGCGCAGTTCTTC.

The rearrangement joins TRBV14 to TRBJ1-2, with D perhaps matching TRBD1 (6 bases). The CDR3 totals 15 residues. V was shortened by 0 bases and J by 8 bases, with 16 bases between the two germline ends. The germline CDR1 and CDR2 sequences are SGHDN and FVKESK. CDR3 loop: CASSQDGTGLRGYTF. In nucleotides, the CDR3 is TGTGCCAGCAGCCAAGATGGTACAGGGTTGCGGGGCTACACCTTC.

The chain is built from TRBV6-5 and TRBJ1-5; 7 bases align to TRBD1. CDR1 MNHEY and CDR2 SVGAGI come from the germline V gene. The CDR3 sequence is 16 residues long. V gave up 2 bases and J gave up 2 bases; unmatched junction bases: 6. The CDR3, as DNA: TGTGCCAGCAGTTACGGGCGCACAGGGGGCAATCAGCCCCAGCATTTT. This codes for CASSYGRTGGNQPQHF.

The V call is TRBV7-2, the J call TRBJ2-3; the D is unclear. CDR3 length equals 13 residues. The V end was cut by 3 bases, the J end by 2 bases, with 6 bases between. Germline loops: CDR1 SGHTA, CDR2 FQGNSA. The CDR3 bases are TGTGCCAGCAGCTTTATGTCCACAGATACGCAGTATTTT. Amino acids: CASSFMSTDTQYF.

The chain employs TRBV6-2 or TRBV6-3 and TRBJ2-7; D unresolved. Trimming stripped 5 bases from V and 3 bases from J, with 17 bases between. CDR1 is MNHEY, CDR2 SVGEGT, per germline. The CDR3 has 15 residues. DNA of the CDR3: TGTGCCAGCAGTACCGGAGACATTAGGAGCTACGAGCAGTACTTC. It is translated as CASSTGDIRSYEQYF.

This clone has just one count. This chain connects TRBV5-1 to TRBJ2-1; the D call may be TRBD1 or TRBD2 (5 bases each). This CDR3 region has 16 residues. CDR1 is SGHRS and CDR2 is YFSETQ in the germline V gene. Between the trimmed V and J ends, which lost 0 bases and 0 bases, there was a span of 10 bases. CDR3 sequence reads: CASSLVGDVSYNEQFF. Written as DNA, the CDR3 is TGCGCCAGCAGCTTGGTGGGGGATGTCTCCTACAATGAGCAGTTCTTC.

The V gene is TRBV30, the J gene TRBJ1-4; unclear D gene. Trimming removed 1 base from V and 7 bases from J, with 13 bases in between. The CDR3 totals 14 residues. CDR1 GTSNPN and CDR2 SVGIG come from the germline V gene (reference sequence). The CDR3 DNA follows: TGTGCCTGGAGTGGATGGGGAGGCGGTGAAAAACTGTTTTTT. Translated: CAWSGWGGGEKLFF.

J is TRBJ2-7 and V is TRBV5-1; no firm D call. CDR3 length equals 14 residues. The V gene lost 0 bases and the J gene lost 0 bases, with 7 bases spanning the gap. Per germline, CDR1 SGHRS and CDR2 YFSETQ. For the CDR3, the DNA is TGCGCCAGCAGCTTGGATGGTGGCTCCTACGAGCAGTACGTC. Its translation: CASSLDGGSYEQYV.

The chain recombines TRBV5-6 with TRBJ1-1; no clear D. This CDR3 has 15 residues. Trimming cost V 2 bases and J 1 base, with 12 bases left between them. Germline CDR1 and CDR2: SGHDT and YYEEEE. The CDR3 region has the DNA TGTGCCAGCAGCTTCGAAGTAGGGTCGAACACTGAAGCTTTCTTT. The encoded protein is CASSFEVGSNTEAFF.

This clone was seen only a few times. This chain links TRBV19 with TRBJ1-4; the D is unclear. Trimming took 5 bases from V and 8 from J, leaving 6 bases between them. CDR1 and CDR2 from the germline V gene are LNHDA and SQIVND (reference sequence). The length of the CDR3 is 11 residues. CDR3 in DNA: TGTGCCAGTAGTGCCGCAGAAAAACTGTTTTTT. This codes for CASSAAEKLFF.

This rearrangement joins TRBV1 to TRBJ2-4. TRBV1 is an annotated pseudogene. The CDR3 totals 13 residues. The CDR3 is CTSSHRAKNIQYF. In DNA form, the CDR3 reads TGCACCAGCAGCCATAGGGCCAAAAACATTCAGTACTTC.